This T cell receptor (beta chain) was documented in a study of human T cells and chemical hapten exposure. Germline V lookup: CDR1 LNHDA, CDR2 SQIVND (reference sequence). The CDR3 contains 13 residues. V was shortened by 7 bases and J by 1 base, with 10 bases between the two germline ends. In its sample, this clonotype was seen a few times. Its antigen remains unidentified. It was the library that attached unique molecular identifiers to individual cDNA molecules. TCRdb fed the RACE reads into MiXCR, producing one record per CDR3 protein. This sample has about 46,000 distinct CDR3 sequences, with 3.5% to 4.5% found just once. Time point in this sample: healthy volunteer bleed at 2 weeks. Blood, whole and unfractionated, served as the source for total RNA extraction. Study-wide results and caveats: The number of TCRs over 1 in 1000 frequency stayed unchanged after DPC.

Source material: whole blood. This sequence joins TRBV19 and TRBJ1-2; D call uncertain. This TCR was sampled from a female donor in good health. Some clones in this sample may be carry-over from other donors' samples. CDR3 region: CASTVNSNYGYTF. CDR3 nucleotides: TGTGCCAGTACCGTGAACAGTAACTATGGCTACACCTTC.